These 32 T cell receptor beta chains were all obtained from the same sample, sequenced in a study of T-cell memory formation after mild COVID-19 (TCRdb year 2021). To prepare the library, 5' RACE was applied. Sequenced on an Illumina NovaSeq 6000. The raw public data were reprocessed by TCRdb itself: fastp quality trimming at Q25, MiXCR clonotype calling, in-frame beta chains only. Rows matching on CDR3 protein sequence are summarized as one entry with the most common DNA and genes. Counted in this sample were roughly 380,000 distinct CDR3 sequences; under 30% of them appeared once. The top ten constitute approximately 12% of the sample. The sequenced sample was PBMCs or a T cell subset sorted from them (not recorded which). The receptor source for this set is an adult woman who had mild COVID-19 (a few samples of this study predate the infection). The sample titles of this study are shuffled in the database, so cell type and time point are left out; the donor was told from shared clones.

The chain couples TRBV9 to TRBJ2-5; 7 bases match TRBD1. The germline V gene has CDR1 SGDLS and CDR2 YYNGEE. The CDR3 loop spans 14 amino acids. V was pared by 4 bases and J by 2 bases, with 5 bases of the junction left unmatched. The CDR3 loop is CASSPPDRQETQYF. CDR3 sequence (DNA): TGTGCCAGCAGCCCACCGGACAGGCAAGAGACCCAGTACTTC.

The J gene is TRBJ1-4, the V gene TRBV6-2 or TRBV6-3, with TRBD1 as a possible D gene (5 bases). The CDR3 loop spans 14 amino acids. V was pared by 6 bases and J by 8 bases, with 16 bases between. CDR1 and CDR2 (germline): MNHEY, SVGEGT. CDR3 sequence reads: CASSPTVNYEKLFF. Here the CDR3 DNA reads TGTGCCAGCAGCCCGACAGTGAATTACGAAAAACTGTTTTTT.

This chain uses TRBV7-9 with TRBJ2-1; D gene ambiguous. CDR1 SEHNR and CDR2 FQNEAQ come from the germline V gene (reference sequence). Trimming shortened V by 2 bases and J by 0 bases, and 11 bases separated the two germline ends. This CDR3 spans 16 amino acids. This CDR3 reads CASSLRSPSSYNEQFF. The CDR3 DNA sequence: TGTGCCAGCAGCTTAAGGAGCCCCAGCTCCTACAATGAGCAGTTCTTC.

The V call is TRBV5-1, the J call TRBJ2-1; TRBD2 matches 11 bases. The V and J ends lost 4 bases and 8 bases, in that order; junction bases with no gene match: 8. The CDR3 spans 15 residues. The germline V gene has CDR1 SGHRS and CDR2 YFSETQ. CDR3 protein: CASSHGTSGFDEQFF. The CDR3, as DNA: TGCGCCAGCAGCCATGGGACTAGCGGATTCGATGAGCAGTTCTTC.

Here the CDR3 DNA reads TGCAGTGCTAGATTACTAGCGGGAGTATCCAATGAGCAGTTCTTC. Protein: CSARLLAGVSNEQFF. The genes are TRBV20-1 and TRBJ2-1; TRBD2 matches at 11 bases. The length of the CDR3 is 15 residues. CDR1 and CDR2 (germline): DFQATT, SNEGSKA (reference sequence). The ends lost 2 bases at V and 6 bases at J; junction bases unmatched: 6.

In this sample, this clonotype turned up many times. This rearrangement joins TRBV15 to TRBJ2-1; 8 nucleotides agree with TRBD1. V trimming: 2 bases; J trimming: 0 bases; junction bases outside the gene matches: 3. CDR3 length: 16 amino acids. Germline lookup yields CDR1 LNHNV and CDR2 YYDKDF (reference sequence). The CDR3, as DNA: TGTGCCACCAGCAGATTAGACAGGGGCTCCTACAATGAGCAGTTCTTC. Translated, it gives CATSRLDRGSYNEQFF.

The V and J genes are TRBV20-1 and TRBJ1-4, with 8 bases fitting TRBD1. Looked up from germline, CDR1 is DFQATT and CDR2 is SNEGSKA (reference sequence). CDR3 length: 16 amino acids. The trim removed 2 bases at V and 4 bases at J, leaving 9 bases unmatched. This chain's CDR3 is CSARSNADRVNEKLFF. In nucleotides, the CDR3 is TGCAGTGCTAGATCGAATGCGGACAGGGTTAATGAAAAACTGTTTTTT.

CDR3 sequence: CASSLRGGATDTQYF. In DNA form, the CDR3 reads TGTGCCAGCAGCCTCCGCGGGGGGGCCACAGATACGCAGTATTTT. The V call is TRBV7-2, the J call TRBJ2-3; TRBD2 matches at 9 bases. CDR3 length equals 15 residues. Germline V gene lookup returns CDR1 SGHTA and CDR2 FQGNSA. V was clipped by 5 bases and J by 2 bases; unmatched bases: 5.

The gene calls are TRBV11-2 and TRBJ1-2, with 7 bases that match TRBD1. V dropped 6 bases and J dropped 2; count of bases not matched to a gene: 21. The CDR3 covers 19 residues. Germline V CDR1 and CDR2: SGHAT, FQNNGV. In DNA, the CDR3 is TGTGCCAGCAGGTCAACTGGGACAGCGGAGACGAAGGGGAACTATGGCTACACCTTC. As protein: CASRSTGTAETKGNYGYTF.

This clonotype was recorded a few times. CDR3 loop: CSVDLGQTDTQYF. The CDR3 DNA reads as TGCAGCGTTGATCTCGGGCAGACAGATACGCAGTATTTT. J is TRBJ2-3 and V is TRBV29-1; unclear D gene. Trimming removed 3 bases at V and 3 bases at J, with 10 bases between. Germline V gene data show CDR1 as SQVTM and CDR2 as ANQGSEA. The CDR3 totals 13 residues.

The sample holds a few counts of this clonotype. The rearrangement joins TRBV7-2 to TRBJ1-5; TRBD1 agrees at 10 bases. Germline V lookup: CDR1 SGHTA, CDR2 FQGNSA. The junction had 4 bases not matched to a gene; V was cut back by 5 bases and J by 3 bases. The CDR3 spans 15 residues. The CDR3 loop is CASSATGGYNQPQHF. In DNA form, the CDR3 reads TGTGCCAGCAGCGCGACAGGGGGCTACAATCAGCCCCAGCATTTT.

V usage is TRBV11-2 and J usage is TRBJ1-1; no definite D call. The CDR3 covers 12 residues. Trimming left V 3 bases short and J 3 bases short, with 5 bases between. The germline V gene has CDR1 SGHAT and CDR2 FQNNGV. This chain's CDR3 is CASSFAYTEAFF. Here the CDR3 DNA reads TGTGCCAGCAGCTTCGCGTACACTGAAGCTTTCTTT. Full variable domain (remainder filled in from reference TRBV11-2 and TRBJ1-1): EAGVAQSPRYKIIEKRQSVAFWCNPISGHATLYWYQQILGQGPKLLIQFQNNGVVDDSQLPKDRFSAERLKGVDSTLKIQPAKLEDSAVYLCASSFAYTEAFFGQGTRLTVV.

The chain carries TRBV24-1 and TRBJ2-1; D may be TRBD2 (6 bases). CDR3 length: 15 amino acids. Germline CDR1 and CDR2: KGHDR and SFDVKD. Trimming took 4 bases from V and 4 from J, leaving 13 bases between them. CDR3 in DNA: TGTGCCACCAGTGAGTCTTTGCGGGATTACAATGAGCAGTTCTTC. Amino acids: CATSESLRDYNEQFF.

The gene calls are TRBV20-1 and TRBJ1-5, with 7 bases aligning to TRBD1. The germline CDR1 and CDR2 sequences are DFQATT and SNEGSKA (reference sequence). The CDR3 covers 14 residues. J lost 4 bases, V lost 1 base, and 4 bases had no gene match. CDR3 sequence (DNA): TGCAGTGCTAGAGGGACAGGCTATAATCAGCCCCAGCATTTT. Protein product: CSARGTGYNQPQHF.

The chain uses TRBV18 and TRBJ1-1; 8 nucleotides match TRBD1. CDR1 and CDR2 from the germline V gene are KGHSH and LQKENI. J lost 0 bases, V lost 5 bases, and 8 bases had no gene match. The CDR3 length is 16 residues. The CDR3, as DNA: TGTGCCAGCTCAGTTGGGACAGGAAAGCTGAACACTGAAGCTTTCTTT. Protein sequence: CASSVGTGKLNTEAFF.

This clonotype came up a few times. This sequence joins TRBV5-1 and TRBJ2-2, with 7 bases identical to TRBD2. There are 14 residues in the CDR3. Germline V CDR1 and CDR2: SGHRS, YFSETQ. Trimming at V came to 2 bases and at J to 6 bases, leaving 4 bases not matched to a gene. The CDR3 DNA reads TGCGCCAGCAGCTTCAGCGGGAAGTCCGGGGAGCTGTTTTTT. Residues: CASSFSGKSGELFF.

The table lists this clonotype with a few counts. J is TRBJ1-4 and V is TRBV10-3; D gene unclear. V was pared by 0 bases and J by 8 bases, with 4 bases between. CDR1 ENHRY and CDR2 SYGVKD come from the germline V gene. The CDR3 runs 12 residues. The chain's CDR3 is CAISESREKLFF. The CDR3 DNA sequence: TGTGCCATCAGTGAGTCGAGGGAAAAACTGTTTTTT.

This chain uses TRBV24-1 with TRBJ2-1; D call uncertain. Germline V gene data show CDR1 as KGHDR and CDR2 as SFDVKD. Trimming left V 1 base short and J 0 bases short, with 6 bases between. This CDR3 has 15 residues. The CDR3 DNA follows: TGTGCCACCAGTGATTTCGGCTACTCCTACAATGAGCAGTTCTTC. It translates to CATSDFGYSYNEQFF.

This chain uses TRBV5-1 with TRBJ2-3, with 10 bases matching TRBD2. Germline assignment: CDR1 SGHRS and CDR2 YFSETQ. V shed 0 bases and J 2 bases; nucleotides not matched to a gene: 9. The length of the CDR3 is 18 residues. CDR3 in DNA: TGCGCCAGCAGCTTGGGTCTAGCGGGGGTATATTCCACAGATACGCAGTATTTT. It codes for CASSLGLAGVYSTDTQYF.

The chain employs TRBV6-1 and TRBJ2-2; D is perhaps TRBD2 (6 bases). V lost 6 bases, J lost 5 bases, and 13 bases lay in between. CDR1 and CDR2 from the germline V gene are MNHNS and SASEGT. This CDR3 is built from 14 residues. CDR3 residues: CASRLPAGTGELFF. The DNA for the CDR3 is TGTGCCAGCAGGCTGCCTGCGGGAACCGGGGAGCTGTTTTTT.

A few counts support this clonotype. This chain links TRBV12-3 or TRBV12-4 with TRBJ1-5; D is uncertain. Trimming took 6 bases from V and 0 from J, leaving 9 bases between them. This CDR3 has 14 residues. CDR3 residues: CASSSIYSNQPQHF. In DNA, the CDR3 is TGTGCCAGCAGCTCGATCTATAGCAATCAGCCCCAGCATTTT.

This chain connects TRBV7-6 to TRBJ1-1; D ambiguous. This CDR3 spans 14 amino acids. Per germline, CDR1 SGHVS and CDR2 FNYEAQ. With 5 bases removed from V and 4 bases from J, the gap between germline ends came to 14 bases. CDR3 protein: CASSGGQSATEAFF. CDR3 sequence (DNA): TGTGCCAGCAGCGGTGGGCAGTCCGCCACTGAAGCTTTCTTT. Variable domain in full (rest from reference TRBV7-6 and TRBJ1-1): GAGVSQSPRYKVTKRGQDVALRCDPISGHVSLYWYRQALGQGPEFLTYFNYEAQQDKSGLPNDRFSAERPEGSISTLTIQRTEQRDSAMYRCASSGGQSATEAFFGQGTRLTVV.

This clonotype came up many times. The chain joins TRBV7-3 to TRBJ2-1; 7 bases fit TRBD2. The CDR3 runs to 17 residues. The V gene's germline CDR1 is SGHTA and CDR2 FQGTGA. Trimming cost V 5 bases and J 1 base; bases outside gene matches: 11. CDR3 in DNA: TGTGCCAGCAGCCCGTTAAATAGCGGGTCGTCCTACAATGAGCAGTTCTTC. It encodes CASSPLNSGSSYNEQFF. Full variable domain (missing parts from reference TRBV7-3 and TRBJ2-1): GAGVSQTPSNKVTEKGKYVELRCDPISGHTALYWYRQSLGQGPEFLIYFQGTGAADDSGLPNDRFFAVRPEGSVSTLKIQRTERGDSAVYLCASSPLNSGSSYNEQFFGPGTRLTVL.

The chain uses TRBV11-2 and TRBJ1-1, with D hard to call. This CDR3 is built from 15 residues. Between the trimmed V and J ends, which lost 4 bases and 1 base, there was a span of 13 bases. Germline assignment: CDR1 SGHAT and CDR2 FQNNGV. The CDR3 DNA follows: TGTGCCAGCAGCTCATTCTGGGGTCAGAACACTGAAGCTTTCTTT. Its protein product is CASSSFWGQNTEAFF.

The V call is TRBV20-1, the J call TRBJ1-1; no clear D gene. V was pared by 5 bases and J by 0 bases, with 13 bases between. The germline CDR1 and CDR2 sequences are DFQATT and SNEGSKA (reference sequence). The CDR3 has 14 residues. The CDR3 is CSAGRLPMNTEAFF. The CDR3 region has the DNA TGCAGTGCTGGACGCCTTCCGATGAACACTGAAGCTTTCTTT.

The CDR3 here is CASSPGGEMGETQYF. The CDR3 coding sequence is TGTGCCAGCAGCCCCGGCGGAGAAATGGGGGAGACCCAGTACTTC. V is TRBV7-3 and J is TRBJ2-5, with D uncertain. Germline CDR1 and CDR2: SGHTA and FQGTGA. The CDR3 loop spans 15 amino acids. Trimming cost V 5 bases and J 5 bases, with 18 bases left between them.

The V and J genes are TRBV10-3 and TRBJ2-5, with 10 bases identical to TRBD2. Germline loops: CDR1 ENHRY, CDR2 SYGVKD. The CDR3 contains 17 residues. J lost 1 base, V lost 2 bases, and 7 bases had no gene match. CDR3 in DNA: TGTGCCATCAGTGAGGTAGCTAGCGGGGGCCTCCAAGAGACCCAGTACTTC. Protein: CAISEVASGGLQETQYF.

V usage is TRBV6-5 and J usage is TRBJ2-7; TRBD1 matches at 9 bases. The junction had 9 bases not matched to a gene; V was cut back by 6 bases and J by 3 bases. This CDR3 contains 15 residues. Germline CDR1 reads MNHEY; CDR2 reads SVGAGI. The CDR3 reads CASRTSGTGYYEQYF. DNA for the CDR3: TGTGCCAGCAGAACCTCCGGGACAGGGTACTACGAGCAGTACTTC.

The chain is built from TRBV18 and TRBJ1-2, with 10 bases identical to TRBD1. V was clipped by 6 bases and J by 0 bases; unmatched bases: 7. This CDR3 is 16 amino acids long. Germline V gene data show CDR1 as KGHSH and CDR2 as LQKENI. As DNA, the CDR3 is TGTGCCAGCTCCCAGGGACAGGGGACCTCTAACTATGGCTACACCTTC. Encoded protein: CASSQGQGTSNYGYTF.

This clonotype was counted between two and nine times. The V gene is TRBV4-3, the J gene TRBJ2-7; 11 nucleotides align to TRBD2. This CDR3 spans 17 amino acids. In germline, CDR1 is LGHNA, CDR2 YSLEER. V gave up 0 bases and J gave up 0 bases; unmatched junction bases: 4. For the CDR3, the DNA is TGCGCCAGCAGCCAAGATTCTAGCGGGAGGAGCTCCTACGAGCAGTACTTC. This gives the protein CASSQDSSGRSSYEQYF.

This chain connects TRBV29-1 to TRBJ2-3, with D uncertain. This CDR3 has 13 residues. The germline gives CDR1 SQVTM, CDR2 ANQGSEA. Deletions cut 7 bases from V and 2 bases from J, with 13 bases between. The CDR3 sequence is CSARHGSTDTQYF. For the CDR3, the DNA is TGCAGCGCCCGACATGGCTCCACAGATACGCAGTATTTT.

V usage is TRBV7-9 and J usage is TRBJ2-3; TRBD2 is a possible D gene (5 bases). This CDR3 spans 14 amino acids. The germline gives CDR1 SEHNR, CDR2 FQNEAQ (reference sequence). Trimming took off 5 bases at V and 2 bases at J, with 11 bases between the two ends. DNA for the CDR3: TGTGCCAGCAGCCAACCGGGGTACACAGATACGCAGTATTTT. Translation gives CASSQPGYTDTQYF.